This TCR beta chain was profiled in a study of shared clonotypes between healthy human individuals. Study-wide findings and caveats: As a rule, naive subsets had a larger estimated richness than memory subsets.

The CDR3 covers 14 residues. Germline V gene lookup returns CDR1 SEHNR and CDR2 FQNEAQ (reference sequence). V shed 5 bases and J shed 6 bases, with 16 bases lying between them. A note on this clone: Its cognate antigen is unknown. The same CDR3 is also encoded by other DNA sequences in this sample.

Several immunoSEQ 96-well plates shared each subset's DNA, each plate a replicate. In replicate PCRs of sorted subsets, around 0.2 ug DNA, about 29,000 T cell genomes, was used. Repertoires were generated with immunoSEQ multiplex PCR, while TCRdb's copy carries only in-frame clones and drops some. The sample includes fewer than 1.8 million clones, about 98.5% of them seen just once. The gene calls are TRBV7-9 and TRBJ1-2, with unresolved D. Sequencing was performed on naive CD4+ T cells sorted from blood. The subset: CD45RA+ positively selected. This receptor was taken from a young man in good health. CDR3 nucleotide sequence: TGTGCCAGCAGCACCCAGACGTTTACCCATGGCTACACCTTC. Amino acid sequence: CASSTQTFTHGYTF.